The following is a T cell receptor beta chain sequence with its context. These data belong to a study of blood T cell repertoires in COVID-19. This CDR3 comprises 11 residues. V lost 4 bases to trimming and J lost 7 bases, with 10 bases between them. Per the germline V gene, CDR1 is DFQATT and CDR2 is SNEGSKA (reference sequence). Using immunoSEQ multiplex PCR, the repertoire was profiled, and TCRdb retains in-frame clones only, with some absent. This sample carries 300,000 to 350,000 clones, roughly 90% of them seen once, and the ten largest clones take roughly 1%. The TCR sequence derives from a woman younger than 45 who had recovered from COVID-19. The sequenced material came from PBMCs or T cells enriched from blood (not recorded which). This chain uses TRBV20-1 with TRBJ1-1; TRBD1 might be the D (5 bases). CDR3 sequence reads: CSATSTVEAFF. As DNA, the CDR3 is TGCAGTGCTACTTCGACAGTTGAAGCTTTCTTT.